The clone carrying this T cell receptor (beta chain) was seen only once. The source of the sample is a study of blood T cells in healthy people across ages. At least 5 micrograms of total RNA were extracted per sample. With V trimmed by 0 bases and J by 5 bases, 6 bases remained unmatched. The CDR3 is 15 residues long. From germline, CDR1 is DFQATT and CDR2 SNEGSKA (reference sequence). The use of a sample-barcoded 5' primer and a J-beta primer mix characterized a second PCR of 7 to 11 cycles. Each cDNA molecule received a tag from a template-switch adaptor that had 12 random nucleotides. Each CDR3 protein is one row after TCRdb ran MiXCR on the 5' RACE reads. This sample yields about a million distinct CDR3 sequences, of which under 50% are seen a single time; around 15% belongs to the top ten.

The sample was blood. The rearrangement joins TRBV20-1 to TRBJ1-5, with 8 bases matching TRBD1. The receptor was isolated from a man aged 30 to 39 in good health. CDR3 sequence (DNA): TGCAGTGCTAGAGACTCGCCAGGGGGCTATCAGCCCCAGCATTTT. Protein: CSARDSPGGYQPQHF.